This is a list of T cell receptor beta chains from one sample in a study of T cell responses to AZD1222 COVID-19 vaccine. Some clones are missing from TCRdb's copy, which holds only in-frame ones; the method was immunoSEQ multiplex PCR. Of fewer than 250,000 clones in the sample, around 92% were seen once. The sample here was peripheral blood, taken on day 0 of AZD1222 vaccination. The receptors shown here come from an adult in good health. The CDR3 runs from the conserved cysteine through the conserved F or W. Fields, in order: D gene, J gene, V gene, clone size, CDR3 protein, CDR3 DNA. D genes are given only for firm matches. Clone size is shown for a subset of rows, as once, few, many or a class of expanded clone.

D gene: .
J gene: TRBJ2-3
V gene: TRBV27
clone size: .
CDR3 protein: CASSFQSLGDTQYF
CDR3 DNA: TGTGCCAGCAGTTTCCAATCCCTAGGAGATACGCAGTATTTT

D gene: .
J gene: TRBJ2-3
V gene: TRBV7-3
clone size: .
CDR3 protein: CASSSQLNDTDTQYF
CDR3 DNA: TGTGCCAGCAGCTCACAATTAAATGACACAGATACGCAGTATTTT

D gene: .
J gene: TRBJ1-5
V gene: TRBV4-1
clone size: once
CDR3 protein: CASSQMGRGAMGNQPQHF
CDR3 DNA: TGCGCCAGCAGCCAAATGGGGAGGGGGGCTATGGGCAATCAGCCCCAGCATTTT

D gene: .
J gene: TRBJ2-2
V gene: TRBV6-2/TRBV6-3
clone size: .
CDR3 protein: CASSRRAGVATGELFF
CDR3 DNA: TGTGCCAGCAGCCGGAGGGCAGGGGTAGCCACCGGGGAGCTGTTTTTT

D gene: .
J gene: TRBJ1-1
V gene: TRBV30
clone size: .
CDR3 protein: CAWSPPPVLNTEAFF
CDR3 DNA: TGTGCCTGGAGCCCCCCGCCAGTACTGAACACTGAAGCTTTCTTT

D gene: TRBD1
J gene: TRBJ1-2
V gene: TRBV7-6
clone size: .
CDR3 protein: CASSLGQGVRGYTF
CDR3 DNA: TGTGCCAGCAGCTTAGGACAGGGGGTTCGAGGCTACACCTTC

D gene: TRBD1
J gene: TRBJ1-1
V gene: TRBV13
clone size: .
CDR3 protein: CASSSPTGANTEAFF
CDR3 DNA: TGTGCCAGCAGCTCCCCAACAGGGGCGAACACTGAAGCTTTCTTT

D gene: .
J gene: TRBJ1-6
V gene: TRBV6-2/TRBV6-3
clone size: .
CDR3 protein: CASSSGRALSPLHF
CDR3 DNA: TGTGCCAGCAGTTCCGGGAGGGCCCTTTCACCCCTCCACTTT

D gene: TRBD1
J gene: TRBJ1-5
V gene: TRBV7-2
clone size: .
CDR3 protein: CASSRPGGVGQPQHF
CDR3 DNA: TGTGCCAGCAGCCGTCCAGGGGGCGTAGGACAGCCCCAGCATTTT

D gene: .
J gene: TRBJ1-4
V gene: TRBV6-1
clone size: .
CDR3 protein: CASSESVNEKLFF
CDR3 DNA: TGTGCCAGCAGTGAATCGGTTAATGAAAAACTGTTTTTT

D gene: .
J gene: TRBJ2-1
V gene: TRBV7-8
clone size: once
CDR3 protein: CASRQTLSSYNEQFF
CDR3 DNA: TGTGCCAGCAGGCAGACCCTGAGCTCCTACAATGAGCAGTTCTTC

D gene: .
J gene: TRBJ2-7
V gene: TRBV7-9
clone size: .
CDR3 protein: CASSLTGYEQYF
CDR3 DNA: TGTGCCAGCAGTTTAACAGGGTACGAGCAGTACTTC

D gene: TRBD1
J gene: TRBJ1-1
V gene: TRBV27
clone size: .
CDR3 protein: CASSARPTGFTEAFF
CDR3 DNA: TGTGCCAGCAGCGCGCGCCCGACAGGGTTCACTGAAGCTTTCTTT

D gene: .
J gene: TRBJ2-1
V gene: TRBV4-2
clone size: .
CDR3 protein: CASRLDSHNEQFF
CDR3 DNA: TGTGCCAGCAGGTTAGACAGTCACAATGAGCAGTTCTTC

D gene: .
J gene: TRBJ1-1
V gene: TRBV2
clone size: .
CDR3 protein: CASSEARQVRFSTEAFF
CDR3 DNA: TGTGCCAGCAGTGAAGCGCGGCAGGTCCGTTTCAGCACTGAAGCTTTCTTT

D gene: .
J gene: TRBJ1-6
V gene: TRBV7-2
clone size: .
CDR3 protein: CASSSSPLIDSPLHF
CDR3 DNA: TGTGCCAGCAGCTCGAGCCCCTTGATCGATTCACCCCTCCACTTT

D gene: .
J gene: TRBJ2-5
V gene: TRBV3-1/TRBV3-2
clone size: .
CDR3 protein: CASSLIQSETQYF
CDR3 DNA: TGTGCCAGCAGCTTAATACAGTCGGAGACCCAGTACTTC

D gene: .
J gene: TRBJ1-1
V gene: TRBV6-6
clone size: .
CDR3 protein: CASSPQLLHVTNTEAFF
CDR3 DNA: TGTGCCAGCAGTCCCCAACTCCTACATGTTACGAACACTGAAGCTTTCTTT

D gene: TRBD1
J gene: TRBJ1-5
V gene: TRBV4-1
clone size: .
CDR3 protein: CASSQVGTGGRGSNQPQHF
CDR3 DNA: TGCGCCAGCAGCCAAGTGGGGACAGGGGGCCGTGGGAGCAATCAGCCCCAGCATTTT

D gene: .
J gene: TRBJ2-6
V gene: TRBV7-2
clone size: .
CDR3 protein: CASSLDSTSGANVLTF
CDR3 DNA: TGTGCCAGCAGCTTAGACTCAACCTCTGGGGCCAACGTCCTGACTTTC

D gene: .
J gene: TRBJ1-5
V gene: TRBV18
clone size: .
CDR3 protein: CASSPDGRDGNQPQHF
CDR3 DNA: TGTGCCAGCTCACCAGATGGGAGGGATGGCAATCAGCCCCAGCATTTT

D gene: .
J gene: TRBJ2-7
V gene: TRBV7-3
clone size: .
CDR3 protein: CATGVGSSYEQYF
CDR3 DNA: TGTGCCACGGGGGTCGGGAGCTCCTACGAGCAGTACTTC

D gene: .
J gene: TRBJ1-1
V gene: TRBV28
clone size: .
CDR3 protein: CASRDPRDKAFF
CDR3 DNA: TGTGCCAGCAGGGACCCTCGGGACAAAGCTTTCTTT

D gene: TRBD2
J gene: TRBJ2-1
V gene: TRBV28
clone size: .
CDR3 protein: CASSILAGGKNEQFF
CDR3 DNA: TGTGCCAGCAGTATACTAGCGGGGGGGAAGAATGAGCAGTTCTTC

D gene: .
J gene: TRBJ1-2
V gene: TRBV3-1/TRBV3-2
clone size: once
CDR3 protein: CASSQDNYGYTF
CDR3 DNA: TGTGCCAGCAGCCAAGACAACTATGGCTACACCTTC

D gene: TRBD1
J gene: TRBJ1-2
V gene: TRBV27
clone size: .
CDR3 protein: CATATGGDGYTF
CDR3 DNA: TGTGCCACCGCTACAGGGGGAGATGGCTACACCTTC

D gene: TRBD1
J gene: TRBJ2-1
V gene: TRBV5-8
clone size: .
CDR3 protein: CASSGQAPGFAYNEQFF
CDR3 DNA: TGTGCCAGCAGCGGACAGGCTCCGGGTTTCGCCTACAATGAGCAGTTCTTC

D gene: .
J gene: TRBJ2-3
V gene: TRBV24-1
clone size: .
CDR3 protein: CATSDTHGEDTQYF
CDR3 DNA: TGTGCCACCAGTGATACCCACGGGGAAGATACGCAGTATTTT

D gene: .
J gene: TRBJ2-1
V gene: TRBV19
clone size: once
CDR3 protein: CASSHLDSKQFF
CDR3 DNA: TGTGCCAGTAGCCATCTCGACAGTAAGCAGTTCTTC

D gene: .
J gene: TRBJ2-3
V gene: TRBV24-1
clone size: .
CDR3 protein: CATSDPSDTQYF
CDR3 DNA: TGTGCCACCAGTGATCCCTCAGATACGCAGTATTTT

D gene: TRBD1
J gene: TRBJ1-2
V gene: TRBV28
clone size: .
CDR3 protein: CASSLLPPDRGHGYTF
CDR3 DNA: TGTGCCAGCAGTTTACTCCCCCCGGACAGGGGTCATGGCTACACCTTC

D gene: .
J gene: TRBJ1-4
V gene: TRBV19
clone size: .
CDR3 protein: CASSTPRGYNEKLFF
CDR3 DNA: TGTGCCAGTAGTACCCCCAGGGGATATAATGAAAAACTGTTTTTT

D gene: .
J gene: TRBJ2-3
V gene: TRBV18
clone size: .
CDR3 protein: CASSHRETDTQYF
CDR3 DNA: TGTGCCAGCTCACACAGGGAGACAGATACGCAGTATTTT

D gene: .
J gene: TRBJ2-7
V gene: TRBV18
clone size: once
CDR3 protein: CASSPLRAQDEQYF
CDR3 DNA: TGTGCCAGCTCACCGCTAAGGGCTCAGGACGAGCAGTACTTC

D gene: .
J gene: TRBJ2-1
V gene: TRBV7-2
clone size: few
CDR3 protein: CASSAPPGVYNEQFF
CDR3 DNA: TGTGCCAGCAGCGCCCCCCCCGGGGTCTACAATGAGCAGTTCTTC

D gene: TRBD2
J gene: TRBJ2-7
V gene: TRBV11-3
clone size: .
CDR3 protein: CASSISGGREQYF
CDR3 DNA: TGTGCCAGCAGTATAAGCGGGGGGCGGGAGCAGTACTTC

D gene: TRBD1
J gene: TRBJ1-4
V gene: TRBV2
clone size: .
CDR3 protein: CASSAQGIREKLFF
CDR3 DNA: TGTGCCAGCAGTGCACAGGGGATTAGGGAAAAACTGTTTTTT

D gene: .
J gene: TRBJ2-2
V gene: TRBV6-6
clone size: .
CDR3 protein: CASSPSGATGELFF
CDR3 DNA: TGTGCCAGCAGTCCTTCAGGGGCCACCGGGGAGCTGTTTTTT

D gene: .
J gene: TRBJ2-1
V gene: TRBV5-6
clone size: .
CDR3 protein: CASTQNPYNEQFF
CDR3 DNA: TGTGCCAGCACCCAAAACCCCTACAATGAGCAGTTCTTC

D gene: .
J gene: TRBJ1-4
V gene: TRBV19
clone size: .
CDR3 protein: CASNGGGGEKLFF
CDR3 DNA: TGTGCCAGTAATGGTGGCGGTGGTGAAAAACTGTTTTTT

D gene: .
J gene: TRBJ1-2
V gene: TRBV12-3/TRBV12-4
clone size: .
CDR3 protein: CASSLGQAYHYTF
CDR3 DNA: TGTGCCAGCAGTTTGGGGCAGGCCTACCACTACACCTTC